Below are 9 T cell receptor beta chains sequenced from a single sample in a study of beta chain features in type 1 diabetes. General observations from the study: When Type 1 diabetes patients were examined, their TCRB CDR3s proved moderately but significantly shorter in all four CD4+ subsets.

These receptors have no known antigen. The whole isolated RNA underwent reverse transcription, so sequencing captured expressed TCRB transcripts. The protocol was immunoSEQ multiplex PCR, while the TCRdb copy is restricted to in-frame clones and leaves out a portion. This sample yields about 700,000 clones, of which around 15% are seen a single time; 0.02% to 0.025% belongs to the top ten. The material sequenced was naive CD4+ T cells from blood. The receptor source for this set is a man between 18 and 35 years old with type 1 diabetes.

This clone was picked up a small number of times. The gene calls are TRBV11-1 and TRBJ1-2; 7 bases fit TRBD1. Germline-derived CDR1 and CDR2 are SGHAT and FQDESV (reference sequence). This CDR3 is built from 14 residues. The J segment lost 6 bases and the V segment lost 5 bases, leaving 9 bases of the junction unmatched. The CDR3 DNA is TGTGCCAGCAGCCGATTGACAGGGCTTGATGGCTACACCTTC. This encodes CASSRLTGLDGYTF.

The table lists this clone with a few counts. V usage is TRBV28 and J usage is TRBJ2-1, with 8 bases matching TRBD1. V dropped 7 bases and J dropped 6; count of bases not matched to a gene: 8. Germline V gene sequence: CDR1 MDHEN, CDR2 SYDVKM. The CDR3 has 14 residues. CDR3 in amino acids: CASTAGGSRNEQFF. The CDR3 nucleotides read TGTGCCAGCACCGCAGGGGGCTCACGCAATGAGCAGTTCTTC.

This clone occurred a few times. The chain links TRBV6-5 to TRBJ1-5; possible D gene TRBD1, 5 bases. The germline V gene has CDR1 MNHEY and CDR2 SVGAGI. V was shortened by 10 bases and J by 3 bases, with 16 bases between the two germline ends. CDR3 size: 14 residues. The CDR3 region has the DNA TGTGCCACCAGATCGACAGTAGTCAATCAGCCCCAGCATTTT. Translated, it gives CATRSTVVNQPQHF.

The rearrangement uses TRBV11-2 and TRBJ2-7, with 7 bases matching TRBD2. The CDR3 has 13 amino acids. Per germline, CDR1 SGHAT and CDR2 FQNNGV. With V trimmed by 5 bases and J by 6 bases, 7 bases remained unmatched. CDR3 bases: TGTGCCAGCAGCCCCCGGGGAGGGGCCGAGCAGTACTTC. Translating it yields CASSPRGGAEQYF.

This clone has only a few counts. The V gene is TRBV19, the J gene TRBJ2-3; 7 nucleotides line up with TRBD1. Germline loops: CDR1 LNHDA, CDR2 SQIVND (reference sequence). Losses at the gene ends were 6 bases for V and 0 bases for J; bases not matched to a gene: 0. The CDR3 covers 13 residues. This chain's CDR3 is CASRDRSTDTQYF. The CDR3, as DNA: TGTGCCAGTAGGGACAGGAGCACAGATACGCAGTATTTT.

This clone was detected only a few times. The chain links TRBV19 to TRBJ2-1, with 7 positions matching TRBD1. V shed 11 bases and J 2 bases; nucleotides not matched to a gene: 3. The CDR3 is 12 amino acids. Germline lookup yields CDR1 LNHDA and CDR2 SQIVND (reference sequence). The DNA for the CDR3 is TGTGCCGCAGGGGGAGCCTACAATGAGCAGTTCTTC. This codes for CAAGGAYNEQFF.

Concerning this clone: This sample also contains other DNA sequences that code for the same CDR3. V gene TRBV9 combines with J gene TRBJ1-1; 10 bases match TRBD1. Trimming at V came to 4 bases and at J to 4 bases, leaving 1 base not matched to a gene. This CDR3 comprises 13 residues. In germline, CDR1 is SGDLS, CDR2 YYNGEE. CDR3 loop: CASSRTGGTEAFF. DNA for the CDR3: TGTGCCAGCAGCCGGACAGGGGGCACTGAAGCTTTCTTT.

This clone has a handful of counts. This sequence joins TRBV5-1 and TRBJ1-5, with TRBD1 as a possible D gene (6 bases). Germline V gene sequence: CDR1 SGHRS, CDR2 YFSETQ. Trimming cost V 0 bases and J 5 bases, with 9 bases left between them. This CDR3 is 14 amino acids long. The CDR3 loop reads CASSLGDKHQPQHF. DNA of the CDR3: TGCGCCAGCAGCTTGGGGGACAAACATCAGCCCCAGCATTTT.

This clone has more than one count but fewer than ten. The rearrangement links TRBV7-3 to TRBJ1-2, with D uncertain. The CDR3 covers 11 residues. Germline V gene data show CDR1 as SGHTA and CDR2 as FQGTGA. Trimming removed 2 bases from V and 6 bases from J, with 4 bases in between. The CDR3 here is CASSLGDGYTF. Here the CDR3 DNA reads TGTGCCAGCAGCTTAGGGGATGGCTACACCTTC.